This T cell receptor (beta chain) is drawn from a study of T cells expressing NK-cell markers. Looking at the study overall: Seven of eight sequenced donors tested HCMV-seropositive; one tested seronegative. Whole-study findings and limits: CD8+ T cells in six donors included dominant NKG2C+ clonotypes at roughly 1.0-7.0%.

With regard to this clonotype: Its antigen is not known.

Per germline, CDR1 SGHDN and CDR2 FVKESK. The CDR3 covers 15 residues. With the 5' RACE reads reprocessed, TCRdb shows one record per CDR3 protein and no DNA. The sample table includes about 400,000 distinct CDR3 sequences. The TCR originated in a woman aged 45-65 years in good health. This chain joins TRBV14 and TRBJ2-3; as DNA is missing, the TRBD2 call by TCRdb cannot be tested. Input material: blood T cells: a sorted CD56 or NKG2C T cell subset, CD4+ or CD8+ T cells, or bulk PBMC T cells (not recorded which). CDR3 residues: CASSQAKRDTDTQYF.